This entry lists 12 T cell receptor beta chains sequenced from one sample in a study of blood T cells in healthy people across ages. A second about 7 to 12 cycle PCR used barcoded and J-beta primers. Using its own MiXCR run on the 5' RACE reads, TCRdb lists one record per CDR3 protein. Among under 850,000 distinct CDR3 sequences listed, around 36% were seen once. What was sequenced was blood. These receptors were taken from a man younger than 35 in good health.

DNA for the CDR3: TGCAGTGCTCAGGGGCACTATGGCTACACCTTC. This sequence encodes CSAQGHYGYTF. V gene TRBV20-1 combines with J gene TRBJ1-2; maybe TRBD1 (6 bases). This CDR3 is 11 amino acids long. Germline V gene lookup returns CDR1 DFQATT and CDR2 SNEGSKA (reference sequence). V lost 5 bases and J 3 bases, leaving 7 bases between the germline ends.

The V call is TRBV7-3, the J call TRBJ2-5, with TRBD1 matching over 7 bases. Unmatched junction bases numbered 15, after V lost 3 bases and J lost 5 bases. The CDR3 covers 17 residues. The germline gives CDR1 SGHTA, CDR2 FQGTGA. The DNA of the CDR3 is TGTGCCAGCAGCTTGCGCCCTGACAGGGTCTCTCACGAGACCCAGTACTTC. Translation gives CASSLRPDRVSHETQYF.

The chain uses TRBV7-2 and TRBJ1-6, with D hard to call. The germline gives CDR1 SGHTA, CDR2 FQGNSA. Trimming left V 0 bases short and J 8 bases short, with 8 bases between. This CDR3 spans 14 amino acids. The CDR3 reads CASSLALFDSPLHF. CDR3 sequence (DNA): TGTGCCAGCAGCTTAGCGCTTTTTGATTCACCCCTCCACTTT. Full variable domain (rest looked up from reference TRBV7-2 and TRBJ1-6): GAGVSQSPSNKVTEKGKDVELRCDPISGHTALYWYRQSLGQGLEFLIYFQGNSAPDKSGLPSDRFSAERTGGSVSTLTIQRTQQEDSAVYLCASSLALFDSPLHFGNGTRLTVT.

This clonotype was detected only a few times. CDR3 nucleotides: TGCAGTGCCGCCCTAACAGGGGGCACCGGGGAGCTGTTTTTT. It encodes CSAALTGGTGELFF. The chain recombines TRBV20-1 with TRBJ2-2, with 8 bases identical to TRBD1. CDR1 is DFQATT, CDR2 SNEGSKA, per germline (reference sequence). The CDR3 length is 14 residues. Trimming removed 6 bases from V and 4 bases from J; junction bases left unmatched: 7.

V and J are TRBV29-1 and TRBJ2-3; 8 bases fit TRBD1. Germline V gives CDR1 SQVTM, CDR2 ANQGSEA. This CDR3 spans 13 amino acids. The V and J ends lost 3 bases and 5 bases, in that order; junction bases with no gene match: 4. The CDR3 spells CSVESRGRDTQYF. CDR3 DNA: TGCAGCGTTGAGTCCAGGGGGCGAGATACGCAGTATTTT.

A single count supports this clonotype. Germline and junction disagree at one end, which may indicate a read error. The J gene is TRBJ2-1, the V gene TRBV7-9, with 11 bases aligning to TRBD2. Germline CDR1 is SEHNR and CDR2 is FQNEAQ (reference sequence). The CDR3 extends over 15 amino acids. The CDR3 sequence is CTSSSTSGVYNEQFF. The CDR3 nucleotides are TGTACCAGCAGCTCGACTAGCGGGGTTTACAATGAGCAGTTCTTC.

The rearrangement uses TRBV6-1 and TRBJ2-2; 7 nucleotides agree with TRBD1. CDR1 and CDR2 (germline): MNHNS, SASEGT. Unmatched junction bases numbered 19, after V lost 9 bases and J lost 0 bases. The CDR3 runs 19 residues. The CDR3 sequence is CASKNRLSPGTANTGELFF. Here the CDR3 DNA reads TGTGCCAGTAAAAATCGCCTGTCCCCTGGGACAGCGAACACCGGGGAGCTGTTTTTT.

Written as DNA, the CDR3 is TGCAGTGCGCACGGGACGGAGAACACTGAAGCTTTCTTT. Its translation is CSAHGTENTEAFF. V gene TRBV20-1 combines with J gene TRBJ1-1; D might be TRBD1 (5 bases). The CDR3 loop spans 13 amino acids. CDR1 and CDR2 (germline): DFQATT, SNEGSKA (reference sequence). V was shortened by 6 bases and J by 1 base, with 12 bases between the two germline ends.

CDR3 protein: CSVDSGRGTIDNEQFF. The CDR3 region has the DNA TGCAGCGTTGATTCGGGACGAGGCACGATTGACAATGAGCAGTTCTTC. The genes are TRBV29-1 and TRBJ2-1, with D possibly called TRBD1 or TRBD2 (5 bases each). There are 16 residues in the CDR3. Germline CDR1 SQVTM, CDR2 ANQGSEA. Trimming took 3 bases from V and 5 from J, leaving 20 bases between them.

This clonotype was observed many times. The chain uses TRBV27 and TRBJ1-5; possibly TRBD1 for D (6 bases). V was cut by 6 bases and J by 6 bases, with 9 bases left in between. Germline-derived CDR1 and CDR2 are MNHEY and SMNVEV (reference sequence). CDR3 length equals 12 residues. CDR3 DNA: TGTGCCAGCAGCCCACAGGGTCAGCCCCAGCATTTT. Encoded protein: CASSPQGQPQHF.

The gene calls are TRBV30 and TRBJ1-2, with a possible D match to TRBD1 (5 bases). Germline V gene lookup returns CDR1 GTSNPN and CDR2 SVGIG (reference sequence). Trimming stripped 4 bases from V and 5 bases from J, with 17 bases between. The CDR3 is 14 amino acids. The CDR3, as DNA: TGTGCCTGGAATAGGGAGAGACAGCTTTATGGCTACACCTTC. Translating it yields CAWNRERQLYGYTF.

This clonotype was seen a few times. The CDR3 reads CASSYPDRGKGYTF. CDR3 nucleotide sequence: TGTGCCAGCAGTTACCCCGACAGGGGGAAAGGCTACACCTTC. The rearrangement links TRBV6-2 or TRBV6-3 to TRBJ1-2, with 9 positions matching TRBD1. V dropped 2 bases and J dropped 8; count of bases not matched to a gene: 6. This CDR3 contains 14 residues. The germline V gene encodes CDR1 MNHEY and CDR2 SVGEGT.